The next 10 T cell receptor beta chains were all read from a single sample in a study of blood T cell repertoires in COVID-19. Here immunoSEQ multiplex PCR was the method, and the copy in TCRdb shows in-frame clones only, minus some. Seen here are approximately 160,000 clones, about 83% observed once, and the top ten hold approximately 8%. Sequences were obtained from peripheral blood. All receptors come from a man in his fifties or sixties with acute or convalescent COVID-19.

The rearrangement uses TRBV10-3 and TRBJ1-2, with TRBD1 matching over 8 bases. The germline CDR1 and CDR2 sequences are ENHRY and SYGVKD. V lost 11 bases and J lost 0; bases outside the gene matches: 5. The CDR3 is 13 residues long. CDR3 nucleotide sequence: TGTGCCCTGGGACAGGCAACTAACTATGGCTACACCTTC. Protein sequence: CALGQATNYGYTF.

This rearrangement joins TRBV5-5 to TRBJ1-2; D may be TRBD1 (6 bases). CDR3 length: 14 amino acids. CDR1 is SGHKS, CDR2 YYEKEE, per germline (reference sequence). Trimming stripped 4 bases from V and 5 bases from J, with 15 bases between. The CDR3 loop is CASSPTGQGYGYTF. The CDR3 nucleotides read TGTGCCAGCAGCCCTACAGGGCAGGGGTATGGCTACACCTTC.

The chain is built from TRBV10-3 and TRBJ2-3; a weak D match, TRBD1 (6 bases). V lost 7 bases to trimming and J lost 0 bases, with 11 bases between them. CDR3 length: 14 amino acids. Germline CDR1 and CDR2: ENHRY and SYGVKD. The CDR3 nucleotides are TGTGCCATCACAGGGGACATGAGCACAGATACGCAGTATTTT. Its protein product is CAITGDMSTDTQYF.

The chain joins TRBV6-5 to TRBJ1-2, with 11 nucleotides matching TRBD1. J was trimmed by 3 bases and V by 4 bases; bases with no gene match: 4. The CDR3 has 15 residues. Germline CDR1 and CDR2: MNHEY and SVGAGI. The CDR3 bases are TGTGCCAGCAGTTGGGACAGGGGGGCTGACTATGGCTACACCTTC. It is translated as CASSWDRGADYGYTF.

The rearrangement uses TRBV30 and TRBJ2-5; perhaps TRBD2 as D (6 bases). The CDR3 is 13 amino acids. V gave up 3 bases and J gave up 3 bases, with 11 bases separating them. CDR1 is GTSNPN, CDR2 SVGIG, per germline (reference sequence). CDR3 DNA: TGTGCCTGGAGCGCTAGACTAGAAGAGACCCAGTACTTC. Its translation is CAWSARLEETQYF.

This chain joins TRBV5-1 and TRBJ1-6; 8 positions match TRBD1. CDR1 and CDR2 from the germline V gene are SGHRS and YFSETQ. V trimming: 0 bases; J trimming: 10 bases; junction bases outside the gene matches: 6. The CDR3 is made up of 15 amino acids. The CDR3 sequence: CASSLAPRGLSPLHF. CDR3 nucleotides: TGCGCCAGCAGCTTGGCCCCCAGGGGGCTCTCACCCCTCCACTTT.

The chain uses TRBV20-1 and TRBJ2-1; 8 positions match TRBD2. Per the germline V gene, CDR1 is DFQATT and CDR2 is SNEGSKA (reference sequence). The CDR3 is made up of 14 amino acids. The ends lost 3 bases at V and 6 bases at J; junction bases unmatched: 7. The CDR3 reads CSASDSGTANEQFF. In DNA, the CDR3 is TGCAGTGCTAGTGATAGCGGGACCGCCAATGAGCAGTTCTTC.

The CDR3 region is CASSQGGWTEAFF. In DNA, the CDR3 is TGTGCCAGCTCTCAGGGGGGCTGGACTGAAGCTTTCTTT. The chain is built from TRBV18 and TRBJ1-1; TRBD1 matches at 7 bases. V lost 6 bases and J lost 5; bases outside the gene matches: 6. CDR1 is KGHSH, CDR2 LQKENI, per germline. There are 13 residues in the CDR3.

The chain uses TRBV30 and TRBJ1-3; no clear D gene. Trimming pared 3 bases from V and 0 bases from J, leaving 6 bases between. CDR3 size: 13 residues. Germline V gene data show CDR1 as GTSNPN and CDR2 as SVGIG (reference sequence). The DNA for the CDR3 is TGTGCCTGGAGCTATTACTCTGGAAACACCATATATTTT. It translates to CAWSYYSGNTIYF.

This chain uses TRBV19 with TRBJ1-1; D might be TRBD1 (5 bases). CDR3 length: 15 residues. Germline V gene lookup returns CDR1 LNHDA and CDR2 SQIVND (reference sequence). V lost 3 bases and J 4 bases, leaving 15 bases between the germline ends. The CDR3 nucleotides are TGTGCCAGTAGTATTATGGGGCGCAAGGGCACTGAAGCTTTCTTT. Its translation is CASSIMGRKGTEAFF. The full variable domain, with the rest looked up from reference TRBV19 and TRBJ1-1, is DGGITQSPKYLFRKEGQNVTLSCEQNLNHDAMYWYRQDPGQGLRLIYYSQIVNDFQKGDIAEGYSVSREKKESFPLTVTSAQKNPTAFYLCASSIMGRKGTEAFFGQGTRLTVV.